This TCR beta chain was profiled in a study of T-cell reconstitution after alpha-beta-depleted transplantation in children. Preparation of the TCRbeta library involved a method that used unique molecular identifiers. In TCRdb, the PCR reads were re-called with MiXCR into one record per CDR3 protein. The table records just over 350,000 distinct CDR3 sequences, less than 15% of them present only once. With 1 base removed from V and 4 bases from J, the gap between germline ends came to 11 bases. The CDR3 is 15 amino acids. The germline gives CDR1 SGHTA, CDR2 FQGTGA. The specimen comprised PBMCs, sampled from the stem cell graft. The gene calls are TRBV7-3 and TRBJ2-1, with D maybe TRBD2 (7 bases). This receptor was taken from a human donor who donated a stem cell graft to a child with Fanconi anemia. The chain's CDR3 is CASSLRGGGYNEQFF. The CDR3 bases are TGTGCCAGCAGCTTAAGAGGGGGGGGGTACAATGAGCAGTTCTTC.